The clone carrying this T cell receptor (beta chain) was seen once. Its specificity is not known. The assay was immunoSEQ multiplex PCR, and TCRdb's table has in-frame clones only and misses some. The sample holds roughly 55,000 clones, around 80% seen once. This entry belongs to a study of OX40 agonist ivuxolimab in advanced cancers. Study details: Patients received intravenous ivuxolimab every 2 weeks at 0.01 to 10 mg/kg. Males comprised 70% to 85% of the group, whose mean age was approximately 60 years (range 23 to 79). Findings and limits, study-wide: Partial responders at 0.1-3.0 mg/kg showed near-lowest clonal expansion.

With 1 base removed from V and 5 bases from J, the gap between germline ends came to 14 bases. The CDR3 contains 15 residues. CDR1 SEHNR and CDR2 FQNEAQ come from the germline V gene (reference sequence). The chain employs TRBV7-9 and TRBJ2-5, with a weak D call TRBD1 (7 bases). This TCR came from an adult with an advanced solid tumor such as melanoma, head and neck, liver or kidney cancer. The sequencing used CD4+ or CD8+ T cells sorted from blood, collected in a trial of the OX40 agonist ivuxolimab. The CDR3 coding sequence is TGTGCCAGCAGCTTAGGGAGGGGGCGTTCGGAGACCCAGTACTTC. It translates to CASSLGRGRSETQYF.